This T cell receptor beta chain was documented in a study of CD8+ T cells in alopecia areata. Whole-study context: The drug, oral tofacitinib, was given to treated patients at 5 to 10 mg twice daily. A 6-month off-drug phase came after tofacitinib, which had lasted 6 to 18 months. Findings and limits, study-wide: Sequencing of scalp samples also includes resident alphabeta T cells from normal skin.

CDR1 is SGHTA, CDR2 FQGTGA, per germline. The V and J ends lost 2 bases and 6 bases respectively, with 2 bases between them. The CDR3 covers 11 residues. This clone has more than one count but fewer than ten. Antigen specificity is unknown. The sample holds other DNA sequences that translate to the same CDR3. The sequencing template was cDNA reverse transcribed from extracted RNA. TCRdb's copy holds only in-frame clones and misses some; the assay was immunoSEQ multiplex PCR. The sample contains some 150,000 clones, around 50% of which appear only once. This chain joins TRBV7-3 and TRBJ2-1; D gene ambiguous. The starting material was CD8+ T cells sorted from blood, obtained at week 0. The receptor was derived from a human donor with alopecia areata. The CDR3 region is CASSLGNEQFF. The CDR3, as DNA: TGTGCCAGCAGCTTAGGCAATGAGCAGTTCTTC. Drawing the rest from reference TRBV7-3 and TRBJ2-1, the complete variable domain is GAGVSQTPSNKVTEKGKYVELRCDPISGHTALYWYRQSLGQGPEFLIYFQGTGAADDSGLPNDRFFAVRPEGSVSTLKIQRTERGDSAVYLCASSLGNEQFFGPGTRLTVL.